This T cell receptor (beta chain) comes out of a study of PD-1 blockade in classical Hodgkin lymphoma. This CDR3 comprises 15 residues. In germline, CDR1 is MNHEY, CDR2 SMNVEV (reference sequence). Trimming left V 3 bases short and J 5 bases short, with 14 bases between. With no exception, relapse followed autologous stem cell transplantation in all patients, and brentuximab vedotin exposure varied. The protocol was immunoSEQ multiplex PCR, while the TCRdb copy is restricted to in-frame clones and leaves out a portion. The data contain more than 140,000 clones, around 84% of them singletons. This receptor was obtained from a human donor with classical Hodgkin lymphoma. V and J are TRBV27 and TRBJ2-1, with D possibly matching TRBD1 (5 bases). The sample here was peripheral blood mononuclear cells (PBMCs), taken before the second cycle of nivolumab. DNA for the CDR3: TGTGCCAGCAGTTTTAGGCAGGGTGAAAACAATGAGCAGTTCTTC. It is translated as CASSFRQGENNEQFF.